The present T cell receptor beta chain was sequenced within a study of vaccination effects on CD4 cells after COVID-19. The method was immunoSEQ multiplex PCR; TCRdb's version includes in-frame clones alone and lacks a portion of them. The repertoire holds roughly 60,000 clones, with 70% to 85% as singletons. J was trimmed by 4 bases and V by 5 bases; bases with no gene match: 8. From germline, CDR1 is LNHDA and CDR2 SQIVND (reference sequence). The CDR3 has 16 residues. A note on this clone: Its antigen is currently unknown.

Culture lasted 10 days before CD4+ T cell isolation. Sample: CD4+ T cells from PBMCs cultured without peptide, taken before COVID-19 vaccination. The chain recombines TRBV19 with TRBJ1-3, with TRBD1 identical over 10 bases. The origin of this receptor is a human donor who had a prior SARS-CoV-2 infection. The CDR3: CASSHGGTGVGNTIYF. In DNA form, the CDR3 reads TGTGCCAGTAGTCACGGCGGGACAGGGGTAGGAAACACCATATATTTT.